This entry lists 2 T cell receptor beta chains sequenced from one sample in a study of glioma-infiltrating T cells. The iRepertoire nested amplicon-rescue multiplex PCR amplified TCR alpha and beta CDR3s from RNA. One entry per CDR3 protein results from TCRdb running MiXCR on the multiplex PCR reads. Here the sample spans 150,000 to 200,000 distinct CDR3 sequences, more than 35% being singletons. The sample was glioma tissue, nonneoplastic brain tissue, or PBMCs (not recorded which). The receptors were sampled from a human donor with low-grade glioma or glioblastoma, undergoing nonglioma brain surgery, or in good health (not recorded which).

This clonotype was counted a single time. One junction end disagrees with the germline gene, perhaps due to a read error. V gene TRBV19 combines with J gene TRBJ2-1; a weak D match, TRBD2 (5 bases). The CDR3 is 12 residues long. Germline V gene data show CDR1 as LNHDA and CDR2 as SQIVND (reference sequence). The CDR3 DNA reads as TGTGCCAGTAGTATGGAGGACCATGATCAGTTCTTC. This codes for CASSMEDHDQFF.

This clonotype was counted ten times or more. CDR3 residues: CASSITGSQPQHF. The CDR3 DNA reads as TGTGCCAGTAGTATCACAGGAAGTCAGCCCCAGCATTTT. The chain employs TRBV19 and TRBJ1-5; possibly TRBD1 for D (5 bases). CDR1 and CDR2 (germline): LNHDA, SQIVND (reference sequence). Trimming left V 3 bases short and J 6 bases short, with 9 bases between. This CDR3 contains 13 residues.